Sequencing of this T cell receptor beta chain was carried out in a study of neurological immune-mediated disorders. Stated time point: longitudinal time-point 1 (baseline). This clonotype showed up many times. Its target is unknown. Broader study findings: In HTLV-1-associated myelopathy, TCR clonal expansion was greatest, and in multiple sclerosis it was least, below healthy controls. CDR3 amino acid sequences found in expanded clones were never shared across subjects, suggesting private repertoires in all groups.

The cDNA was generated by 5'RACE with 10-nucleotide random UMIs. MiXCR was run by TCRdb on the 5' RACE reads, yielding one entry per CDR3 protein. The sample has some 68,000 distinct CDR3 sequences, approximately 14% seen once. This CDR3 has 15 residues. V gave up 1 base and J gave up 2 bases, with 10 bases separating them. Sample: PBMCs. This receptor was taken from a female donor with HTLV-1-associated myelopathy (HAM/TSP). The chain carries TRBV12-3 or TRBV12-4 and TRBJ2-3; D gene uncertain. CDR3: CASSLGQSNTDTQYF. The CDR3 nucleotides are TGTGCCAGCAGTTTAGGCCAGTCCAACACAGATACGCAGTATTTT.